The sequence of this T cell receptor (beta chain) was determined in a study of T cell responses to AZD1222 COVID-19 vaccine. Regarding the study as a whole: Clonal diversity may have been underestimated, and the donors were mostly white British, with more females than males. Without day 14 samples, only post-peak T cell repertoires were studied.

CDR1 MDHEN and CDR2 SYDVKM come from the germline V gene. This CDR3 is 14 amino acids long. Trimming shortened V by 4 bases and J by 3 bases, and 9 bases separated the two germline ends. On this clone itself: Its antigen is undetermined.

The repertoire was sequenced with immunoSEQ multiplex PCR; TCRdb's copy has only in-frame clones and lacks some. This table holds about 81,000 clones, over 75% found once. Second-dose schedules of about 4 or about 12 weeks were combined. The source was peripheral blood, collected 28 days after the second AZD1222 dose. This sequence originates from an adult who received the AZD1222 COVID-19 vaccine. The chain recombines TRBV28 with TRBJ2-2; TRBD1 or TRBD2 may be the D gene (5 bases each). The CDR3 sequence: CASSSGTHTGELFF. CDR3 coding DNA: TGTGCCAGCAGTTCTGGGACCCACACCGGGGAGCTGTTTTTT.